This T cell receptor (beta chain) derives from a study of neurological immune-mediated disorders. As for the cDNA, it was generated by 5'RACE with 10-nucleotide random UMIs. A single record per CDR3 protein comes from TCRdb applying MiXCR to the 5' RACE reads. The sample consists of about 40,000 distinct CDR3 sequences, roughly 2.5% of them appearing once. Study-wide findings and caveats: When the repertoires were sorted by phylogenetic grouping, those of 18 of 34 multiple sclerosis patients ended up in one related-CDR3 cluster, a possible signature.

In this sample, this clonotype turned up many times. As yet, its antigen is unknown. The unsorted libraries originated from 2 million PBMCs that had been stored at -80 C. V dropped 5 bases and J dropped 4 bases, with 23 bases sitting between them. Per the germline V gene, CDR1 is SGHVS and CDR2 is FQNEAQ. The CDR3 runs 17 residues. The sequence derives from a man in his fifties or sixties with multiple sclerosis. Sequenced sample: PBMCs. The chain is built from TRBV7-8 and TRBJ1-1, with no clear D. The CDR3 spells CASSQTQTRRVGTEAFF. As DNA, the CDR3 is TGTGCCAGCAGCCAGACCCAGACCCGAAGGGTGGGCACTGAAGCTTTCTTT.